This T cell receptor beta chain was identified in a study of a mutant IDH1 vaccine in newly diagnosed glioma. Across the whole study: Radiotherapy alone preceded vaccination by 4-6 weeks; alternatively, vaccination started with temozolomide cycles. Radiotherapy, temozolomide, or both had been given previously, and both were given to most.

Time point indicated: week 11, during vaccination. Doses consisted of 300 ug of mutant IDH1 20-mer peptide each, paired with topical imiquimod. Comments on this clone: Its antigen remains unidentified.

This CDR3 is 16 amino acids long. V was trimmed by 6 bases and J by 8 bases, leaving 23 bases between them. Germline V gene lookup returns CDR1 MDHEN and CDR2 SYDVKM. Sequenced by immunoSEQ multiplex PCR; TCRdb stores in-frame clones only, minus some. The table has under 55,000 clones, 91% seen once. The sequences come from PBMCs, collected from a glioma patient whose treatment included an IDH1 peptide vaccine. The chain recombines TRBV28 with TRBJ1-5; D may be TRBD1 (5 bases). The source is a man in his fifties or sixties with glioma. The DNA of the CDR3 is TGTGCCAGCAGCCTCGTGGGGGGTTATTATAAGGAGCCCCAGCATTTT. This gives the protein CASSLVGGYYKEPQHF. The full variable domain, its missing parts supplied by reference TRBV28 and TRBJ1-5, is DVKVTQSSRYLVKRTGEKVFLECVQDMDHENMFWYRQDPGLGLRLIYFSYDVKMKEKGDIPEGYSVSREKKERFSLILESASTNQTSMYLCASSLVGGYYKEPQHFGDGTRLSIL.